This T cell receptor (beta chain) was profiled in a study of blood T cell repertoires in COVID-19. At the level of the study: Samples representing acute and convalescent COVID-19 were sourced from the United States, Italy and Spain. Nucleic acid was either cDNA or gDNA, and it came from T cells, B-cell-depleted T cells, or PBMCs.

Authors' processing steps: Scientists estimated how many nucleated cells there were by amplifying reference gene primers. The method was immunoSEQ multiplex PCR; TCRdb's version includes in-frame clones alone and lacks a portion of them. The DNA gave D and trimming, while V, J and clone size come from that table. The sample lists tens of thousands of clones; around 74% were seen once. The CDR3 length is 14 residues. Trimming took 8 bases from V and 5 from J; bases not matched to a gene: 4. In germline, CDR1 is SNHLY, CDR2 FYNNEI. The source material was peripheral blood. The TCR originated in a woman at least 80 years old with acute or convalescent COVID-19. The rearrangement uses TRBV2 and TRBJ2-7, with TRBD2 matching over 15 bases. In nucleotides, the CDR3 is TGTGCCAGCGGGGGACTAGCGGGAGGACACGAGCAGTACTTC. It codes for CASGGLAGGHEQYF.